The present T cell receptor (beta chain) was sequenced within a study of T-cell memory formation after mild COVID-19. Looking at the study overall: TCR clustering was largely donor specific.

The germline gives CDR1 SGHTA, CDR2 FQGNSA. V gave up 3 bases and J gave up 0 bases, with 8 bases separating them. This CDR3 is built from 15 residues. One entry per CDR3 protein results from TCRdb running MiXCR on the 5' RACE reads. The table includes 75,000 to 95,000 distinct CDR3 sequences, about 13% detected once. Study-level results: Second-wave clones that peaked on day 37 lacked confirmed SARS-CoV-2 specificity. Mainly CM and EM harbored the contracting CD4+ clones; mainly EMRA harbored the CD8+ ones.

This clonotype was counted a few times. Its antigen is still unknown. The sequence was collected from an adult woman who had mild COVID-19 (a few samples of this study predate the infection). Cell type and time point are not known. The chain employs TRBV7-2 and TRBJ2-2; D ambiguous. Sequencing used PBMCs or a T cell subset sorted from them (not recorded which). This chain's CDR3 is CASSLTPANTGELFF. For the CDR3, the DNA is TGTGCCAGCAGCTTGACACCCGCGAACACCGGGGAGCTGTTTTTT.